These T cell receptor beta chains were read from a single sample in a study of identical twins. MiXCR was run by TCRdb on the 5' RACE reads, yielding one entry per CDR3 protein. The profile shows about 810,000 distinct CDR3 sequences, approximately 13% of them singletons. In addition, the sample was reused for a study of yellow fever vaccine responses in identical twins.

Material for sequencing was PBMCs. These receptor sequences come from a woman aged 18-29 years in good health. Each CDR3 is given with its conserved first and last residue. A D gene is named only where the DNA matches it firmly. Expanded clones are given a class, and other clones once, few, many or no size at all.

J gene | V gene | CDR3 length | clone size | D gene | CDR3 protein | CDR3 DNA
TRBJ2-2 | TRBV28 | 14 | . | . | CASSFVPVTGELFF | TGTGCCAGCAGTTTCGTCCCGGTCACCGGGGAGCTGTTTTTT
TRBJ2-1 | TRBV5-1 | 15 | . | TRBD1 | CASNHRDRGNNEQFF | TGCGCCAGCAATCACCGGGACAGGGGTAACAATGAGCAGTTCTTC
TRBJ1-3 | TRBV5-1 | 16 | . | TRBD1 | CASSLVGQGNGNTIYF | TGCGCCAGCAGCTTGGTGGGACAGGGGAATGGAAACACCATATATTTT
TRBJ2-5 | TRBV5-1 | 17 | many | TRBD2 | CASSLGRLAEYQETQYF | TGCGCCAGCAGCTTGGGCAGACTAGCAGAGTACCAAGAGACCCAGTACTTC
TRBJ2-3 | TRBV7-9 | 14 | . | TRBD1 | CASSTQDRADTQYF | TGTGCCAGCAGCACCCAGGACAGGGCAGATACGCAGTATTTT
TRBJ2-1 | TRBV3-1 | 11 | many | . | CASSRPTEQFF | TGTGCCAGCAGCCGCCCGACTGAGCAGTTCTTC
TRBJ2-5 | TRBV7-7 | 15 | . | TRBD2 | CASSPIAGGLETQYF | TGTGCCAGCAGCCCAATAGCGGGAGGCTTGGAGACCCAGTACTTC
TRBJ2-3 | TRBV3-1 | 18 | . | . | CASSQVSWGTQLIDTQYF | TGTGCCAGCAGCCAAGTTTCGTGGGGTACACAGCTCATAGATACGCAGTATTTT
TRBJ1-2 | TRBV20-1 | 15 | many | TRBD1 | CSARIRGGEDYGYTF | TGCAGTGCTAGAATCAGGGGGGGCGAGGACTATGGCTACACCTTC
TRBJ2-4 | TRBV28 | 16 | many | TRBD2 | CASSFGLAAHKNIQYF | TGTGCCAGCAGTTTTGGACTAGCGGCACACAAAAACATTCAGTACTTC
TRBJ2-1 | TRBV9 | 14 | . | . | CASSVDPGSNEQFF | TGTGCCAGCAGCGTAGATCCAGGGTCGAATGAGCAGTTCTTC
TRBJ2-3 | TRBV4-1 | 16 | . | TRBD2 | CASSQDVLAGGNTQYF | TGCGCCAGCAGCCAAGACGTTCTAGCGGGAGGGAATACGCAGTATTTT
TRBJ1-2 | TRBV11-2 | 14 | few | . | CASSTISGPNGYTF | TGTGCCAGCAGCACCATTTCGGGACCGAATGGCTACACCTTC